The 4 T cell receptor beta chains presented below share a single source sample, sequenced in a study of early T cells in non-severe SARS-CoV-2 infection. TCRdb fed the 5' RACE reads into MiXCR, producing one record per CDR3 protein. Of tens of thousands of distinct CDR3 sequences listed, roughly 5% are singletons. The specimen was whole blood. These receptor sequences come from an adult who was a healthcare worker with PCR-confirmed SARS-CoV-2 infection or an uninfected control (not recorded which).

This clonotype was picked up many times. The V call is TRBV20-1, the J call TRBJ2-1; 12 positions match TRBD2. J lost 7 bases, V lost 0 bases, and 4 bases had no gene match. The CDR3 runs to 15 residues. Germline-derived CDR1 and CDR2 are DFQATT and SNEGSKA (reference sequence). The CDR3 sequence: CSARETSGSWNEQFF. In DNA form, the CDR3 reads TGCAGTGCTAGAGAGACTAGCGGGAGCTGGAATGAGCAGTTCTTC.

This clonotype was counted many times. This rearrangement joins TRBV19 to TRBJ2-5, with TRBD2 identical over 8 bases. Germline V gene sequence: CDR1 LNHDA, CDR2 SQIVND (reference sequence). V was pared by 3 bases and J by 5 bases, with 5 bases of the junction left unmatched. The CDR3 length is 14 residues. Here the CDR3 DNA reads TGTGCCAGTAGTATCGGGGGGGGCGCGGAGACCCAGTACTTC. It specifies CASSIGGGAETQYF.

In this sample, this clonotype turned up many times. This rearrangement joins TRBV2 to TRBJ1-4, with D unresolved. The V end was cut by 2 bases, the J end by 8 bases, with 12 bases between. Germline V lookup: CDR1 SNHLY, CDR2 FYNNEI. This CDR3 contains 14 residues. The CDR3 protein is CASSEPGPGEKLFF. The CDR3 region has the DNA TGTGCCAGCAGTGAACCAGGTCCTGGCGAAAAACTGTTTTTT. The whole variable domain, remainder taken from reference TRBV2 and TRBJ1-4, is EPEVTQTPSHQVTQMGQEVILRCVPISNHLYFYWYRQILGQKVEFLVSFYNNEISEKSEIFDDQFSVERPDGSNFTLKIRSTKLEDSAMYFCASSEPGPGEKLFFGSGTQLSVL.

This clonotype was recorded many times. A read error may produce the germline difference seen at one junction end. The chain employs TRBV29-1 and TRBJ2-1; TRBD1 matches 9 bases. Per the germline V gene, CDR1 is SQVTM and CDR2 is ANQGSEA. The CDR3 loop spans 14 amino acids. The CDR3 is CSARTGESFNEQFF. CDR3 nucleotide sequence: TGCAGCGCCAGGACAGGGGAATCCTTCAATGAGCAGTTCTTC.